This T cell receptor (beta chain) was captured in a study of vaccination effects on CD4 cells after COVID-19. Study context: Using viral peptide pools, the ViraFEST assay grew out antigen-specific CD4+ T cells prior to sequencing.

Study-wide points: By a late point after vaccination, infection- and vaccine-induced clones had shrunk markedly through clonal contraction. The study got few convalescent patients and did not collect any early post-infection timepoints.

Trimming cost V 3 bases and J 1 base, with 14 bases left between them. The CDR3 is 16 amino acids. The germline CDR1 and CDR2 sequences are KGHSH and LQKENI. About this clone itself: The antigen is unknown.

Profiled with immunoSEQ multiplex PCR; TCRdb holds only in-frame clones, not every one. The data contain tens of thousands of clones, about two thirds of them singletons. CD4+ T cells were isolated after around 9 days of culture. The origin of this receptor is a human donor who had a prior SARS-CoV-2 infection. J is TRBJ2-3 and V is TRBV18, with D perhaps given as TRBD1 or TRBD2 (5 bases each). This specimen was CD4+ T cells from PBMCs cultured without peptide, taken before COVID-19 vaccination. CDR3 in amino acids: CASSPFLGRGTDTQYF. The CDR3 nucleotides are TGTGCCAGCTCACCGTTCTTGGGGCGGGGCACAGATACGCAGTATTTT.